The TCR beta chain described here comes from a study of monozygotic twins with inflammatory bowel disease. As to this clonotype: Its cognate antigen is unknown.

Following a re-call of the 5' RACE reads, TCRdb has one entry per CDR3 protein and lacks DNA. With more than 120,000 distinct CDR3 sequences in the sample, the ten largest clones hold under 2.5%. Study results and limitations: Twins with IBD were found to have lower TCRbeta diversity (inverse Simpson) than healthy co-twins. Versus healthy twins, IBD patients showed fewer clonotypes shared with others, especially with disease activity. Some repertoire variability may stem from patients' differing immunosuppressive treatments. Possibly because of limited power, concordant and discordant twins showed no difference in repertoire similarity.

This CDR3 comprises 14 residues. Germline V lookup: CDR1 SGHRS, CDR2 YFSETQ. The receptor comes from a human donor with ulcerative colitis or Crohn's disease, or a healthy co-twin of an affected twin (not recorded which). The rearrangement uses TRBV5-1 and TRBJ2-7. Sequencing was done on a sample of blood. CDR3 in amino acids: CASSGDPSSYEQYF.